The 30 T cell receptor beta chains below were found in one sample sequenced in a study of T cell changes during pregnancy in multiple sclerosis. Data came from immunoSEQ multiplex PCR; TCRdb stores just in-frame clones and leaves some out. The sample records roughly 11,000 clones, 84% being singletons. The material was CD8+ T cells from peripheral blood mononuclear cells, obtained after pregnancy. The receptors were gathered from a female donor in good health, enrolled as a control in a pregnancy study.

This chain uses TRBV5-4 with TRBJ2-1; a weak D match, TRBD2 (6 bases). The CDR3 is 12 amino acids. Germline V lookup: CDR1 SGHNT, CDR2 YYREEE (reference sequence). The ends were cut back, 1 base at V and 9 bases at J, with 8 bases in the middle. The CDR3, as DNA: TGTGCCAGCAGCTTGTGGGGACTTGAGCAGTTCTTC. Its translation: CASSLWGLEQFF.

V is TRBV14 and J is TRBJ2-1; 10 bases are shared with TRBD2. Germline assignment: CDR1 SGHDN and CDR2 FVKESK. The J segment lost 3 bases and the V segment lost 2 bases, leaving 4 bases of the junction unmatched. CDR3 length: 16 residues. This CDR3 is CASSQPTSGVYNEQFF. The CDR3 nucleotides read TGTGCCAGCAGCCAACCCACTAGCGGGGTCTACAATGAGCAGTTCTTC.

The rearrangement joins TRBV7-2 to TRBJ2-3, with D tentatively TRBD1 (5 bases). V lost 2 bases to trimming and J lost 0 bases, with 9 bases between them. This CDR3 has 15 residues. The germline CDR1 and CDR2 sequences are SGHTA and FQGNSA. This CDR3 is CASSLYRKSTDTQYF. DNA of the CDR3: TGTGCCAGCAGCTTATACAGGAAGAGCACAGATACGCAGTATTTT.

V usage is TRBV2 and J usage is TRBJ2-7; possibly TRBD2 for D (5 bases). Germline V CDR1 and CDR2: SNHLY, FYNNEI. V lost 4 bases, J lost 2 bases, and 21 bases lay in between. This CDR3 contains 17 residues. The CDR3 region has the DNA TGTGCCAGCAGTGCGTTCTTGGGAGCGAAATCAACCTACGAGCAGTACTTC. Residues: CASSAFLGAKSTYEQYF.

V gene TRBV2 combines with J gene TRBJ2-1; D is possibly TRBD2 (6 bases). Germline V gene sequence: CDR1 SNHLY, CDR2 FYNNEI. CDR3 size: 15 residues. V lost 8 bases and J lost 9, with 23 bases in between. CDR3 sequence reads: CASGAPGESTGEQFF. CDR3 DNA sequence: TGTGCCAGCGGGGCCCCGGGAGAGTCGACGGGTGAGCAGTTCTTC.

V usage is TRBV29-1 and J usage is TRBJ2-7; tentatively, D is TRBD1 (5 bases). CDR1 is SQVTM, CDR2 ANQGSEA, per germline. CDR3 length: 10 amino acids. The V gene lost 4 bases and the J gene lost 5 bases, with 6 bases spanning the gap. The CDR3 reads CSVGGHEQYF. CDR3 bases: TGCAGCGTTGGGGGCCACGAGCAGTACTTC.

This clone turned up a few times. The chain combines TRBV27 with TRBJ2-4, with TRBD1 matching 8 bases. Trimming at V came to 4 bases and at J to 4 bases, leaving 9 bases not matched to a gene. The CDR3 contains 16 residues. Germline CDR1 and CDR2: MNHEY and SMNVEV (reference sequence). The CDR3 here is CASSSLQGAGKNIQYF. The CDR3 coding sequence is TGTGCCAGCAGTTCCCTCCAGGGGGCCGGAAAAAACATTCAGTACTTC.

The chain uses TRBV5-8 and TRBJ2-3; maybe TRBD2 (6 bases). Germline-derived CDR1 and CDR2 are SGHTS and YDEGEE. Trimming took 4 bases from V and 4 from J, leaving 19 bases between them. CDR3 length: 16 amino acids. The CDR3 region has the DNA TGTGCCAGCAGCGCCGTCCCAGCGGGTCGGCCAGATACGCAGTATTTT. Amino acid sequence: CASSAVPAGRPDTQYF.

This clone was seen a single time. CDR3 bases: TGTGCCAGCAGCTTCGCTACGAACACTGAAGCTTTCTTT. As protein: CASSFATNTEAFF. The gene calls are TRBV7-2 and TRBJ1-1; D not certain. CDR1 and CDR2 from the germline V gene are SGHTA and FQGNSA. CDR3 size: 13 residues. Trimming removed 3 bases from V and 1 base from J, with 6 bases in between.

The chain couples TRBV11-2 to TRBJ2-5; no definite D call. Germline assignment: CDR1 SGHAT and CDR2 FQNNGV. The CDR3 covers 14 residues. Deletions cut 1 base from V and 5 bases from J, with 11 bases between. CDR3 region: CASSLATPRETQYF. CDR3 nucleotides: TGTGCCAGCAGCTTAGCGACTCCTCGGGAGACCCAGTACTTC.

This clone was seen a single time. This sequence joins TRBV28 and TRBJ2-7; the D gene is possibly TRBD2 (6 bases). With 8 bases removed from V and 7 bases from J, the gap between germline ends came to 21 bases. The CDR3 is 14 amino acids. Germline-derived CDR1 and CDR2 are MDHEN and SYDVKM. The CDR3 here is CASAMGGVRGEQYF. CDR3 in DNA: TGTGCCAGCGCGATGGGCGGGGTCAGAGGGGAGCAGTACTTC.

CDR3 sequence (DNA): TGTGCCAGCAGCTGGGGGGTTAAGGCTAGGAATGAGCAGTTCTTC. This codes for CASSWGVKARNEQFF. The chain uses TRBV7-3 and TRBJ2-1; tentative D call: TRBD2 (6 bases). Germline CDR1 is SGHTA and CDR2 is FQGTGA. The CDR3 loop spans 15 amino acids. V was clipped by 4 bases and J by 7 bases, with 17 bases between them.

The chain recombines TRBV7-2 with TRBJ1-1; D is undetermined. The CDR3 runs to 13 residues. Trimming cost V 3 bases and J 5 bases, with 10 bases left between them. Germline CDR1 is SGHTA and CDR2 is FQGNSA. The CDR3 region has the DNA TGTGCCAGCAGCTTGAACCGTGCGACTGAAGCTTTCTTT. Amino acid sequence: CASSLNRATEAFF.

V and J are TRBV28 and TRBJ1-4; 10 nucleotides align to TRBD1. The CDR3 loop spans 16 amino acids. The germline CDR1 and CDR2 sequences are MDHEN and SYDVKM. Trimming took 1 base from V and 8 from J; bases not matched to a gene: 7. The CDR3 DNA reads TGTGCCAGCAGTTTATTCCAGGACAGGGGGGAGGAAAAACTGTTTTTT. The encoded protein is CASSLFQDRGEEKLFF.

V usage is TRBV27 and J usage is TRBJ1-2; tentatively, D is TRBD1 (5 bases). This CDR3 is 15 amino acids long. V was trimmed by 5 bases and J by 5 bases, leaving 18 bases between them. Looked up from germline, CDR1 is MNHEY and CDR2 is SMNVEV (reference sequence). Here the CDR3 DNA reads TGTGCCAGCAGTAATCGCCAGGGAAGTTGGTATGGCTACACCTTC. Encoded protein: CASSNRQGSWYGYTF.

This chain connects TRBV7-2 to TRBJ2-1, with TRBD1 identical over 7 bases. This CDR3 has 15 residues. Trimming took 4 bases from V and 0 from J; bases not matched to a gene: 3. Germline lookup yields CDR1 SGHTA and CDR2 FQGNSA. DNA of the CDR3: TGTGCCAGCAGCTGGGACAGTAACTCCTACAATGAGCAGTTCTTC. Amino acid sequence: CASSWDSNSYNEQFF.

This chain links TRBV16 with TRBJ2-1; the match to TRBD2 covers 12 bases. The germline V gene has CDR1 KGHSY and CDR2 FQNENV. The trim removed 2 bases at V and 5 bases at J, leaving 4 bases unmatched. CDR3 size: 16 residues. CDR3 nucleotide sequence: TGTGCCAGCAGCCAACCGCTAGCGGGGGGGAACAATGAGCAGTTCTTC. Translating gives CASSQPLAGGNNEQFF. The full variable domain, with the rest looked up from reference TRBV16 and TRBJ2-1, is GEEVAQTPKHLVRGEGQKAKLYCAPIKGHSYVFWYQQVLKNEFKFLISFQNENVFDETGMPKERFSAKCLPNSPCSLEIQATKLEDSAVYFCASSQPLAGGNNEQFFGPGTRLTVL.

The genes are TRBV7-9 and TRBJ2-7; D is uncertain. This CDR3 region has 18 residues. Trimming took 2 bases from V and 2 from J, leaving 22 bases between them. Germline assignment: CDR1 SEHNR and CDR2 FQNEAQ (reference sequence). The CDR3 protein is CASSLSYGSSPPTYEQYF. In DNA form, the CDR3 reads TGTGCCAGCAGCTTATCATACGGGTCCTCGCCCCCTACCTACGAGCAGTACTTC.

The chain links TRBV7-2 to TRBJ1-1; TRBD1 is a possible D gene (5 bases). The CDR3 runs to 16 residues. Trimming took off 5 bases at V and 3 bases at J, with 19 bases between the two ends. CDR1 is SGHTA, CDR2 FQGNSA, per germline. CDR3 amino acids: CASSQAPRVWHTEAFF. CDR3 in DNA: TGTGCCAGCAGCCAAGCACCCAGGGTTTGGCACACTGAAGCTTTCTTT.

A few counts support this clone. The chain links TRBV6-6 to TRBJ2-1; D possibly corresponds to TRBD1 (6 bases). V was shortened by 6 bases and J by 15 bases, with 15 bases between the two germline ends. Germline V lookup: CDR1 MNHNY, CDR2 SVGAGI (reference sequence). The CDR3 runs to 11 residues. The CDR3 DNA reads TGTGCCAGCAGAAAAACAGGGTCTCGGTTCTTC. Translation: CASRKTGSRFF.

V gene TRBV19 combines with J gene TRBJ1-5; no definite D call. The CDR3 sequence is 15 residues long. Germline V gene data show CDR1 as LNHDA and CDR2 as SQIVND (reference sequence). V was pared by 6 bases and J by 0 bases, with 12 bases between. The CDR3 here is CASRSTRYSNQPQHF. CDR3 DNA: TGTGCCAGTAGAAGTACGCGTTATAGCAATCAGCCCCAGCATTTT.

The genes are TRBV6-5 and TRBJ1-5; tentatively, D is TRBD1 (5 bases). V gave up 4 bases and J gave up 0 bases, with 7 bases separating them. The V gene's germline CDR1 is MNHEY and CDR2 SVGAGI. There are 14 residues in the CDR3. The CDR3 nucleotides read TGTGCCAGCAGTTCAGGGTATAGCAATCAGCCCCAGCATTTT. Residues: CASSSGYSNQPQHF.

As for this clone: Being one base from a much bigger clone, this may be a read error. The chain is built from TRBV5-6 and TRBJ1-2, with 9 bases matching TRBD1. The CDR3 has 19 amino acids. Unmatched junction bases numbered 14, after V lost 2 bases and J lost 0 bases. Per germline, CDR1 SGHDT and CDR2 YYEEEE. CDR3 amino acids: CASSFVTGGQYFANYGYTF. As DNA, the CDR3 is TGTGCCAGCAGCTTTGTTACAGGGGGCCAATACTTTGCTAACTATGGCTACACCTTC. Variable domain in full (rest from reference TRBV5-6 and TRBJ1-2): DAGVTQSPTHLIKTRGQQVTLRCSPKSGHDTVSWYQQALGQGPQFIFQYYEEEERQRGNFPDRFSGHQFPNYSSELNVNALLLGDSALYLCASSFVTGGQYFANYGYTFGSGTRLTVV.

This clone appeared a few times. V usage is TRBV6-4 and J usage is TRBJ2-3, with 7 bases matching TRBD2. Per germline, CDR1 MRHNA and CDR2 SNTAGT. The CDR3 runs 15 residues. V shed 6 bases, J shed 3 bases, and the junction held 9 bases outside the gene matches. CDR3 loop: CASSPNGLETDTQYF. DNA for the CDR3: TGTGCCAGCAGCCCTAATGGACTAGAAACAGATACGCAGTATTTT.

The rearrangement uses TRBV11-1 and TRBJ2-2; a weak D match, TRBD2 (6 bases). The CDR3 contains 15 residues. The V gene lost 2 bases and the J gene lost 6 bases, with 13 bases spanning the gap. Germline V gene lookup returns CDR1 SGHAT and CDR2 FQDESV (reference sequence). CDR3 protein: CASSLIGGIAGELFF. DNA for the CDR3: TGTGCCAGCAGCTTAATTGGGGGGATCGCCGGGGAGCTGTTTTTT.

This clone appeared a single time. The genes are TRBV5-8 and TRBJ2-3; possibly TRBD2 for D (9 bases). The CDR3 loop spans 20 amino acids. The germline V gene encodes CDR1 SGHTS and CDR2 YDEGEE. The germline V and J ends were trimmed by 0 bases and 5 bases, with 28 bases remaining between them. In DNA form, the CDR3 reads TGTGCCAGCAGCTTGGGGACAGGGCCCAGGCTAGCGGGGCAAATAGATACGCAGTATTTT. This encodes CASSLGTGPRLAGQIDTQYF.

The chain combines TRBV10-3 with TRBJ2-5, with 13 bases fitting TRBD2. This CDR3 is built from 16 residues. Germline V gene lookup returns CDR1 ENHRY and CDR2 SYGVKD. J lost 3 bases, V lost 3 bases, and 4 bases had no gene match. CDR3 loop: CAISDRLAGGKETQYF. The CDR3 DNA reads TGTGCCATCAGTGATAGACTAGCGGGAGGTAAAGAGACCCAGTACTTC.

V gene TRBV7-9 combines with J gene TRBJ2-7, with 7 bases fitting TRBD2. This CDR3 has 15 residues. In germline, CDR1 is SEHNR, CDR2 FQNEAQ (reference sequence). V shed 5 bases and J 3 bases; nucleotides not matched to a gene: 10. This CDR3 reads CASSPGAGLLYEQYF. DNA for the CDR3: TGTGCCAGCAGCCCGGGCGCGGGACTACTCTACGAGCAGTACTTC.

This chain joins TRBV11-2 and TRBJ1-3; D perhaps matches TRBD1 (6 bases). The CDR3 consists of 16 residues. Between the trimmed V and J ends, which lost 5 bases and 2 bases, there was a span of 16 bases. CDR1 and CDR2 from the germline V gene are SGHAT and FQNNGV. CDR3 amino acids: CASSPAHRVAGNTIYF. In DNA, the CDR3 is TGTGCCAGCAGCCCGGCTCACAGGGTGGCTGGAAACACCATATATTTT.

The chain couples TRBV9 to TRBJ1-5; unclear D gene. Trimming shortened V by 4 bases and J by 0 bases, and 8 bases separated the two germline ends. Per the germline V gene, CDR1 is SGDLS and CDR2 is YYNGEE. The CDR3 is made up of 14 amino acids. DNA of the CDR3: TGTGCCAGCAGCATCACAGATAGCAATCAGCCCCAGCATTTT. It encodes CASSITDSNQPQHF.